This T cell receptor (beta chain) derives from a study of cytomegalovirus exposure and HLA in healthy donors. PCR used 60 Vbeta primers and 13 Jbeta primers. Produced via immunoSEQ multiplex PCR; TCRdb's table is partial and in-frame only. The sample has about 160,000 clones, around four fifths seen once. The ends lost 4 bases at V and 6 bases at J; junction bases unmatched: 1. Germline V CDR1 and CDR2: MGHDK, SYGVNS. CDR3 size: 13 residues. The chain carries TRBV25-1 and TRBJ1-5, with 9 bases identical to TRBD1. The sequenced sample was PBMCs. The sequence was collected from a woman in her forties or fifties in good health and CMV-seropositive. CDR3 sequence (DNA): TGTGCCAGCAGTGGGGGACAGGGTCAGCCCCAGCATTTT. Translating gives CASSGGQGQPQHF.